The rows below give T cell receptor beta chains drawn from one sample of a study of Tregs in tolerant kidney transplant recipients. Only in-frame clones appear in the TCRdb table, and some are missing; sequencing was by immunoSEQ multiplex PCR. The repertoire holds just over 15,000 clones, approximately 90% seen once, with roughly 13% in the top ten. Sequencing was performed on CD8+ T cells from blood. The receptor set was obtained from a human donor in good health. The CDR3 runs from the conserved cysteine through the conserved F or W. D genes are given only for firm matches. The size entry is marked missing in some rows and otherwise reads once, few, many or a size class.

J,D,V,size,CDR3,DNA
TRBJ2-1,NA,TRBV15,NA,CATSRQPRGNYEQFF,TGTGCCACCAGCAGACAGCCCCGGGGTAACTATGAGCAGTTCTTC
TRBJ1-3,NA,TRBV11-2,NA,CASSLVGWTYKHSGNTIYF,TGTGCCAGCAGCTTAGTGGGGTGGACGTACAAACACTCTGGAAACACCATATATTTT
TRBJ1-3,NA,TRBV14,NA,CASSQGRYTGNTIYF,TGTGCCAGCAGCCAAGGGAGATATACTGGAAACACCATATATTTT
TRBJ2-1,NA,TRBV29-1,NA,CSVVGGPSYNEQFF,TGCAGCGTTGTAGGGGGACCCAGCTACAATGAGCAGTTCTTC
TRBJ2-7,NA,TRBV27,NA,CASSLWGAPYEQYF,TGTGCCAGCAGTTTATGGGGAGCCCCCTACGAGCAGTACTTC
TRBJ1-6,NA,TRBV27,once,CASSQGGSPLHF,TGTGCCAGCAGCCAGGGCGGTTCACCCCTCCACTTT
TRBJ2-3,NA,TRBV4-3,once,CASSHGPRVTDTQYF,TGCGCCAGCAGTCACGGGCCCCGAGTGACAGATACGCAGTATTTT
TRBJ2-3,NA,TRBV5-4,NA,CASSPEGQIYTDTQYF,TGTGCCAGCAGCCCGGAAGGACAGATTTACACAGATACGCAGTATTTT
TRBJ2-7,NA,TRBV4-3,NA,CASSQDRFRNEQYF,TGCGCCAGCAGCCAAGACAGGTTCCGGAACGAGCAGTACTTC
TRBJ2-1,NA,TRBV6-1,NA,CASIRSLEQFF,TGTGCCAGCATTCGAAGCCTTGAGCAGTTCTTC
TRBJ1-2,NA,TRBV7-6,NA,CASSLEGPRGYTF,TGTGCCAGCAGCTTAGAGGGACCGCGGGGCTACACCTTC